The next 16 T cell receptor beta chains were all read from a single sample in a study of vaccination and CD4 T cells after COVID-19. Cultured CD4+ T cell DNA was sequenced using the Oncomine TCR Beta short-read assay. TCRdb reprocessed the PCR reads with MiXCR, giving one entry per CDR3 protein. The table has more than 20,000 distinct CDR3 sequences, about 46% seen once. Treatment of the sample: approximately nine-day PBMC culture with coronavirus spike peptide pools or control peptides (ViraFEST assay). For these receptors, no antigen is known. The sample comprised CD4+ T cells from blood, cultured in vitro. These receptors were collected from a human donor who had recovered from COVID-19.

The rearrangement uses TRBV30 and TRBJ1-2, with no clear D. This CDR3 has 10 residues. Trimming removed 5 bases at V and 7 bases at J, with 8 bases between. The V gene's germline CDR1 is GTSNPN and CDR2 SVGIG (reference sequence). CDR3 bases: TGTGCCTGGTATTTCTCTGGCTACACCTTC. Its translation is CAWYFSGYTF. Full variable domain (rest looked up from reference TRBV30 and TRBJ1-2): SQTIHQWPATLVQPVGSPLSLECTVEGTSNPNLYWYRQAAGRGLQLLFYSVGIGQISSEVPQNLSASRPQDRQFILSSKKLLLSDSGFYLCAWYFSGYTFGSGTRLTVV.

There are a few counts of this clonotype. J is TRBJ2-7 and V is TRBV12-2; the table's D call, TRBD1, was not checked against the DNA. TRBV12-2 is a known pseudogene. This CDR3 region has 20 residues. CDR3 DNA: TGTGCAAGTCGCTTAGCCCTCGACCAGAGAACAGGGAATAGGAACTACGAGCAGTACTTC. Translating it yields CASRLALDQRTGNRNYEQYF.

This chain links TRBV6-5 with TRBJ1-6; 8 nucleotides align to TRBD1. V gave up 4 bases and J gave up 9 bases; unmatched junction bases: 11. The germline V gene has CDR1 MNHEY and CDR2 SVGAGI. The CDR3 consists of 16 residues. CDR3 DNA: TGTGCCAGCAGTTGGGGGAAACAGGGGGGGATTTCACCCCTCCACTTT. Amino acid sequence: CASSWGKQGGISPLHF.

The chain is built from TRBV6-1 and TRBJ1-2; perhaps TRBD1 as D (6 bases). The length of the CDR3 is 17 residues. The ends were cut back, 7 bases at V and 0 bases at J, with 21 bases in the middle. Germline V lookup: CDR1 MNHNS, CDR2 SASEGT. CDR3 in amino acids: CASTPPLGARANYGYTF. The DNA for the CDR3 is TGTGCCAGCACCCCCCCCTTGGGGGCGAGAGCTAACTATGGCTACACCTTC.

This clonotype has a handful of counts. The genes are TRBV27 and TRBJ1-1; D is ambiguous. This CDR3 has 15 amino acids. Trimming removed 7 bases from V and 1 base from J, with 16 bases in between. The germline V gene has CDR1 MNHEY and CDR2 SMNVEV (reference sequence). DNA of the CDR3: TGTGCCAGCACCAACCCGGAGAGGCCGAACACTGAAGCTTTCTTT. This sequence encodes CASTNPERPNTEAFF.

V gene TRBV2 combines with J gene TRBJ1-2; 10 bases are a match to TRBD1. Germline trimming cut 6 bases from V and 7 bases from J; bases unmatched to any gene: 17. In germline, CDR1 is SNHLY, CDR2 FYNNEI. The CDR3 consists of 17 residues. The CDR3 reads CASREIRDRGRRSGYTF. In nucleotides, the CDR3 is TGTGCCAGCAGGGAGATTAGGGACAGGGGAAGGCGGTCTGGCTACACCTTC.

This clonotype was seen a few times. This chain uses TRBV12-3 or TRBV12-4 with TRBJ1-1; 8 bases line up with TRBD1. V shed 2 bases, J shed 6 bases, and the junction held 5 bases outside the gene matches. The CDR3 contains 14 residues. CDR3 loop: CASSLMWTGSEAFF. The CDR3 bases are TGTGCCAGCAGTTTAATGTGGACAGGGTCTGAAGCTTTCTTT.

The CDR3 loop is CSANPLLAGEWDTQYF. As DNA, the CDR3 is TGCAGTGCTAACCCACTGCTAGCGGGAGAGTGGGATACGCAGTATTTT. V gene TRBV20-1 combines with J gene TRBJ2-3, with TRBD2 matching 10 bases. CDR3 length: 16 amino acids. Germline values: CDR1 DFQATT, CDR2 SNEGSKA (reference sequence). Trimming removed 4 bases from V and 6 bases from J; junction bases left unmatched: 13.

J is TRBJ2-1 and V is TRBV6-2 or TRBV6-3, with 7 bases that match TRBD2. There are 18 residues in the CDR3. Germline lookup yields CDR1 MNHEY and CDR2 SVGEGT. J lost 2 bases, V lost 4 bases, and 14 bases had no gene match. CDR3 bases: TGTGCCAGCAGTTTACTCCCCGGAGGGCGGGAGACCTACAATGAGCAGTTCTTC. Amino acid sequence: CASSLLPGGRETYNEQFF.

The chain uses TRBV27 and TRBJ2-7; possibly TRBD1 or TRBD2 for D (5 bases each). Between the trimmed V and J ends, which lost 5 bases and 4 bases, there was a span of 12 bases. The germline gives CDR1 MNHEY, CDR2 SMNVEV (reference sequence). The CDR3 extends over 13 amino acids. This chain's CDR3 is CASSITRGYEQYF. In nucleotides, the CDR3 is TGTGCCAGCAGTATAACTAGGGGTTACGAGCAGTACTTC.

J is TRBJ2-3 and V is TRBV7-2; D is uncertain. The V end was cut by 0 bases, the J end by 0 bases, with 4 bases between. CDR3 length: 14 residues. Germline V gene data show CDR1 as SGHTA and CDR2 as FQGNSA. CDR3 in DNA: TGTGCCAGCAGCTTAGCGGGAAGCACAGATACGCAGTATTTT. Translation gives CASSLAGSTDTQYF. Looking up the rest from reference TRBV7-2 and TRBJ2-3 gives the full variable domain: GAGVSQSPSNKVTEKGKDVELRCDPISGHTALYWYRQSLGQGLEFLIYFQGNSAPDKSGLPSDRFSAERTGGSVSTLTIQRTQQEDSAVYLCASSLAGSTDTQYFGPGTRLTVL.

The chain combines TRBV28 with TRBJ1-5; TRBD1 agrees at 7 bases. The CDR3 runs to 13 residues. Germline V CDR1 and CDR2: MDHEN, SYDVKM. The J segment lost 3 bases and the V segment lost 6 bases, leaving 2 bases of the junction unmatched. CDR3 DNA sequence: TGTGCCAGCAGACAGGGGAACAATCAGCCCCAGCATTTT. Amino acids: CASRQGNNQPQHF.

This sequence joins TRBV11-2 and TRBJ1-1, with a weak D call TRBD1 (5 bases). CDR1 SGHAT and CDR2 FQNNGV come from the germline V gene. Trimming stripped 1 base from V and 4 bases from J, with 10 bases between. This CDR3 has 14 residues. CDR3 sequence (DNA): TGTGCCAGCAGCTTAGCGGGGGGGGGCACTGAAGCTTTCTTT. It is translated as CASSLAGGGTEAFF.

This chain links TRBV27 with TRBJ2-3; 7 positions agree with TRBD2. The V and J ends lost 2 bases and 1 base, in that order; junction bases with no gene match: 15. Germline CDR1 is MNHEY and CDR2 is SMNVEV (reference sequence). CDR3 length: 19 residues. CDR3 region: CASSLTQASTGGGTDTQYF. CDR3 coding DNA: TGTGCCAGCAGTTTAACTCAAGCCTCAACGGGAGGAGGCACAGATACGCAGTATTTT.

As to this clonotype: One base away lies a much larger clone, so this may be a sequencing read error. This chain joins TRBV24-1 and TRBJ2-3, with TRBD1 identical over 8 bases. V shed 9 bases, J shed 3 bases, and the junction held 10 bases outside the gene matches. Per the germline V gene, CDR1 is KGHDR and CDR2 is SFDVKD. The CDR3 runs to 15 residues. CDR3 DNA sequence: TGTGCCACCGGCCAACGGACAGGGTGGACAGATACGCAGTATTTT. Amino acids: CATGQRTGWTDTQYF.

V and J are TRBV6-5 and TRBJ2-7, with D perhaps matching TRBD2 (6 bases). There are 15 residues in the CDR3. Germline-derived CDR1 and CDR2 are MNHEY and SVGAGI. With 2 bases removed from V and 7 bases from J, the gap between germline ends came to 18 bases. Here the CDR3 DNA reads TGTGCCAGCAGTTACGGGGGGACCGGACGACTTGAGCAGTACTTC. This codes for CASSYGGTGRLEQYF.